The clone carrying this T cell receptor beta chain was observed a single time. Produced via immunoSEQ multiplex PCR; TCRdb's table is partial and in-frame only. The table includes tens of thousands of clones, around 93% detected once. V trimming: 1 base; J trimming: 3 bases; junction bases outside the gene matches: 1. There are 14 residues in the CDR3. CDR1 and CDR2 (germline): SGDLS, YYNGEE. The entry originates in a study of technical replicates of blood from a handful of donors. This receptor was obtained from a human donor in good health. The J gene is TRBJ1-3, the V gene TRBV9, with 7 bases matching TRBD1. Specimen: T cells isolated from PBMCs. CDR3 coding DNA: TGTGCCAGCAGCGTATCAGGGGGTGGAAACACCATATATTTT. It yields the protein CASSVSGGGNTIYF.